The present T cell receptor (beta chain) was sequenced within a study of shared T cell receptors in the human thymus. The protocol was immunoSEQ multiplex PCR, while the TCRdb copy is restricted to in-frame clones and leaves out a portion. The data hold roughly 660,000 clones, with around 87% observed a single time. The CDR3 has 16 residues. Germline loops: CDR1 KGHSH, CDR2 LQKENI. Trimming cost V 2 bases and J 7 bases; bases outside gene matches: 8. The same sample was also studied in work on human thymus T cells. This second report adds: Healthy Finnish infants undergoing corrective surgery for congenital heart defects were the donors. From resections taken during corrective heart surgery, the thymus tissue was obtained. Both thymic and peripheral blood repertoires showed apparently biased V and J usage. A high degree of thymic repertoire overlap among unrelated individuals was reported in related research.

The TCR was taken from a boy in the first two years of life with a congenital heart defect. Sequenced input: thymocytes. This sequence joins TRBV18 and TRBJ2-7; TRBD2 aligns across 13 bases. The CDR3 loop is CASSPAGLAGRNEQYF. In DNA, the CDR3 is TGTGCCAGCTCACCAGCGGGACTAGCGGGAAGGAATGAGCAGTACTTC.